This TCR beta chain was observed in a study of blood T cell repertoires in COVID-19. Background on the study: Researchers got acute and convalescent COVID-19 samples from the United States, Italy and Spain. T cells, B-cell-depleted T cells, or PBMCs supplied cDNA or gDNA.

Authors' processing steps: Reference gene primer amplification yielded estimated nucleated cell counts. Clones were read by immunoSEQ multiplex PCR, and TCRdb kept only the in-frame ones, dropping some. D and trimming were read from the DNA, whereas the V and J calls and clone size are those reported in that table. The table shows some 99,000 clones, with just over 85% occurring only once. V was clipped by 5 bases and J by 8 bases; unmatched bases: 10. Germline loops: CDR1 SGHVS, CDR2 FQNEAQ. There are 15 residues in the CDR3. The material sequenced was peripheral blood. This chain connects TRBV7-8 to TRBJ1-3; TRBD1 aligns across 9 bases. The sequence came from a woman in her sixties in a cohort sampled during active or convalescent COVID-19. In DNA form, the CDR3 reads TGTGCCAGCAGCCCAGCGGGGGACAGGGCCCACACCATATATTTT. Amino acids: CASSPAGDRAHTIYF.